Listed below are T cell receptor beta chains from one sample, sequenced in a study of blood T cell repertoires in COVID-19. Profiling relied on immunoSEQ multiplex PCR, and the TCRdb table lists in-frame clones only, not all of them. The data hold 85,000 to 100,000 clones, with roughly 75% observed a single time. Sequenced input: peripheral blood. Receptors originate from a man aged 50 to 60 who had recovered from COVID-19. Each CDR3 is given with its conserved first and last residue.

J gene	V gene	CDR3 protein
TRBJ1-2	TRBV21-1	CASSKARTPDYGYTF
TRBJ2-5	TRBV3-1/TRBV3-2	CASSHFNSGGEETQYF
TRBJ2-7	TRBV7-2	CASSLLTDLYEQYF
TRBJ1-2	TRBV3-1/TRBV3-2	CASSQARTGDGYTF
TRBJ1-6	TRBV27	CASSLEKGASNSPLHF
TRBJ1-2	TRBV27	CASSLQGGVGANYGYTF
TRBJ1-2	TRBV12-3/TRBV12-4	CASTSEGDGYTF
TRBJ2-1	TRBV6-5	CASSSVTSGRIKEQFF
TRBJ2-3	TRBV5-6	CASIRGIGDTQYF
TRBJ1-1	TRBV6-1	CASSEGGTGGLRNTEAFF
TRBJ2-6	TRBV4-1	CASSQGTDRVSGANVLTF
TRBJ2-3	TRBV18	CASSLQVASSTDTQYF
TRBJ1-1	TRBV19	CASSNRLQGAGAFF
TRBJ1-6	TRBV5-5	CASSLGWDRSNSPLHF
TRBJ1-1	TRBV7-3	CASSLDMNTEAFF
TRBJ2-3	TRBV9	CASSPESGSSTDTQYF
TRBJ1-3	TRBV25-1	CASSGQGGNTIYF
TRBJ2-5	TRBV24-1	CATSDARRETQYF
TRBJ1-6	TRBV4-1	CASSQVDRFVAPLHF
TRBJ2-5	TRBV4-3	CASSQGVLGGQETQYF
TRBJ2-7	TRBV12-5	CASGAGLSSYEQYF
TRBJ2-1	TRBV2	CASSAKHTGGEQFF
TRBJ1-4	TRBV7-6	CASSLDHGTDTTNEKLFF
TRBJ1-6	TRBV3-1/TRBV3-2	CASSLWDRADSPLHF
TRBJ2-3	TRBV30	CAWKVAGGLDTQYF
TRBJ2-3	TRBV2	CASSASGGGVPIDTQYF
TRBJ2-1	TRBV9	CASSSLGLAGGAEQFF
TRBJ2-7	TRBV29-1	CSVDGGVFEIYEQYF
TRBJ1-4	TRBV5-4	CASSSNTGHTNEKLFF
TRBJ2-2	TRBV28	CASSFVRTSNTGELFF
TRBJ1-6	TRBV6-5	CATRRSSYNSPLHF
TRBJ1-1	TRBV2	CASIPGSLNTEAFF
TRBJ1-3	TRBV10-3	CAISRDNLGDTIYF
TRBJ1-1	TRBV10-3	CAIRDRDTEAFF
TRBJ1-4	TRBV19	CASRKQFATNEKLFF
TRBJ2-7	TRBV6-2/TRBV6-3	CASSYGGLPSYEQYF
TRBJ2-1	TRBV7-3	CASSPFSGSYNEQFF
TRBJ2-7	TRBV10-3	CAISESIVRGGSSYEQYF
TRBJ2-2	TRBV10-1	CASSRGGNTGELFF
TRBJ1-1	TRBV28	CASSSAPDSEAFF
TRBJ1-2	TRBV27	CASSLITLRGGSSGYTF
TRBJ1-1	TRBV5-8	CASIGAWGPITEAFF
TRBJ2-7	TRBV6-5	CASSYSGDIGPHEQYF
TRBJ1-1	TRBV24-1	CATSDLVDSYGEAFF
TRBJ1-6	TRBV2	CASSLTLIGDSPLHF
TRBJ1-5	TRBV6-5	CASRLTGTGLEPQHF
TRBJ2-1	TRBV6-2/TRBV6-3	CASSRSGGLWDEQFF
TRBJ1-1	TRBV6-5	CASSFYMTGTTGAFF
TRBJ2-7	TRBV5-5	CASSWEAGGSYEQYF
TRBJ2-1	TRBV18	CASSPQTGTNNEQFF
TRBJ2-7	TRBV19	CASNRGMASYEQYF
TRBJ2-7	TRBV4-3	CASSQDPGSIYEQYF
TRBJ2-7	TRBV15	CATSSYRTSADEQYF
TRBJ1-1	TRBV25-1	CASSEIGGRWTEAFF
TRBJ1-5	TRBV2	CASSGGEEGEFSQPQHF